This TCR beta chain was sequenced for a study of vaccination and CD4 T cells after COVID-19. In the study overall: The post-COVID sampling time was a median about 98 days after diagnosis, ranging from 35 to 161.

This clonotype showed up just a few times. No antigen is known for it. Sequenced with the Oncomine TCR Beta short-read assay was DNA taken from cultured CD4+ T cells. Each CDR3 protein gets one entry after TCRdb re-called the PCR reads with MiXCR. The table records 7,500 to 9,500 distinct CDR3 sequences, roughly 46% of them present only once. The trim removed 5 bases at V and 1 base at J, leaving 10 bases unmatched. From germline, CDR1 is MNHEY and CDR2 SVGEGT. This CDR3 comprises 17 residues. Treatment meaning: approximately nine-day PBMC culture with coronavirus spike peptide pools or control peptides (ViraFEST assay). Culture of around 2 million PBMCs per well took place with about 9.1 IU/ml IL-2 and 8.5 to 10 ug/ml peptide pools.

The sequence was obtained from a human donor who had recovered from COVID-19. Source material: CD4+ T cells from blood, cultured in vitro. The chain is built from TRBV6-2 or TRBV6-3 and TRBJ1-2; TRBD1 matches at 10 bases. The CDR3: CASSLRPGQGDNYGYTF. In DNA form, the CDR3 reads TGTGCCAGCAGTCTACGACCCGGACAGGGGGATAACTATGGCTACACCTTC.